Below are 31 T cell receptor beta chains sequenced from a single sample in a study of cytotoxic CD8 clonotypes in ibrutinib-treated CLL. The method was immunoSEQ multiplex PCR; TCRdb's version includes in-frame clones alone and lacks a portion of them. Of 110,000 to 150,000 clones listed, around 76% are singletons. The material sequenced was PBMCs, taken after 24 months of ibrutinib treatment. The receptor set was obtained from a human donor with chronic lymphocytic leukemia.

The chain carries TRBV11-1 and TRBJ2-7, with 8 positions matching TRBD1. Per the germline V gene, CDR1 is SGHAT and CDR2 is FQDESV (reference sequence). The V gene end was trimmed by 5 bases and the J gene end by 6 bases; junction bases not matched to a gene: 9. The CDR3 has 14 residues. In nucleotides, the CDR3 is TGTGCCAGCAGCCCCCAGGGGGCGCGTTTCGAGCAGTACTTC. The encoded protein is CASSPQGARFEQYF.

The chain links TRBV5-4 to TRBJ1-2, with D perhaps TRBD1 (5 bases). The CDR3 contains 14 residues. Germline CDR1 SGHNT, CDR2 YYREEE (reference sequence). The V end was cut by 6 bases, the J end by 8 bases, with 20 bases between. This CDR3 is CASTFGLEGEGYTF. As DNA, the CDR3 is TGTGCCAGCACCTTCGGGTTGGAAGGGGAGGGCTACACCTTC.

The chain couples TRBV7-9 to TRBJ2-5, with D perhaps matching TRBD1 or TRBD2 (5 bases each). Germline CDR1 is SEHNR and CDR2 is FQNEAQ (reference sequence). The CDR3 length is 15 residues. V lost 2 bases and J 2 bases, leaving 12 bases between the germline ends. This CDR3 is CASSLLGTVQETQYF. The CDR3 DNA reads as TGTGCCAGCAGCTTATTGGGGACGGTACAAGAGACCCAGTACTTC.

This clone was observed a single time. A single base separates this from a much larger clone, so it may be a read error. The V gene is TRBV28, the J gene TRBJ2-7; D is undetermined. V shed 6 bases and J shed 0 bases, with 3 bases lying between them. Looked up from germline, CDR1 is MDHEN and CDR2 is SYDVKM. This CDR3 is built from 11 residues. The CDR3 region has the DNA TGTGCCAGCAGGAGCTCCTACGAGCAGTACTTC. Its translation: CASRSSYEQYF.

CDR3 residues: CASSQGNGQPQHF. The CDR3 DNA reads as TGTGCCAGCAGCCAGGGAAACGGACAGCCCCAGCATTTT. The gene calls are TRBV7-2 and TRBJ1-5; D might be TRBD1 (5 bases). The CDR3 has 13 residues. V lost 5 bases and J 7 bases, leaving 12 bases between the germline ends. Germline V gene sequence: CDR1 SGHTA, CDR2 FQGNSA.

This clone was seen a few times. The chain uses TRBV7-9 and TRBJ1-2, with D unresolved. This CDR3 region has 17 residues. Germline-derived CDR1 and CDR2 are SEHNR and FQNEAQ (reference sequence). Trimming left V 2 bases short and J 4 bases short, with 20 bases between. CDR3 loop: CASSLSGRAGVLYGYTF. CDR3 in DNA: TGTGCCAGCAGCTTATCCGGTCGGGCAGGAGTTCTCTATGGCTACACCTTC. Full variable domain (outside the CDR3, taken from reference TRBV7-9 and TRBJ1-2): DTGVSQNPRHKITKRGQNVTFRCDPISEHNRLYWYRQTLGQGPEFLTYFQNEAQLEKSRLLSDRFSAERPKGSFSTLEIQRTEQGDSAMYLCASSLSGRAGVLYGYTFGSGTRLTVV.

The rearrangement links TRBV5-1 to TRBJ2-5; a weak D match, TRBD1 (5 bases). CDR3 length equals 14 residues. V was clipped by 5 bases and J by 4 bases, with 15 bases between them. Germline loops: CDR1 SGHRS, CDR2 YFSETQ. The CDR3 spells CASRVAGALETQYF. The CDR3, as DNA: TGCGCCAGCAGGGTAGCTGGGGCATTAGAGACCCAGTACTTC.

The rearrangement links TRBV7-2 to TRBJ1-1; D is ambiguous. The V end lost 2 bases, the J end lost 10 bases, and 11 bases lay between the germline ends. CDR1 is SGHTA and CDR2 is FQGNSA in the germline V gene. The CDR3 consists of 12 residues. The CDR3 DNA sequence: TGTGCCAGCAGCTTACGGGAGGGCCCAGCTTTCTTT. Protein sequence: CASSLREGPAFF. Looking up the rest from reference TRBV7-2 and TRBJ1-1 gives the full variable domain: GAGVSQSPSNKVTEKGKDVELRCDPISGHTALYWYRQSLGQGLEFLIYFQGNSAPDKSGLPSDRFSAERTGGSVSTLTIQRTQQEDSAVYLCASSLREGPAFFGQGTRLTVV.

Turning to this clone: This specimen includes other DNA sequences encoding the same CDR3. The gene calls are TRBV10-2 and TRBJ1-1, with a possible D match to TRBD1 (5 bases). Germline values: CDR1 WSHSY, CDR2 SAAADI. V gave up 7 bases and J gave up 3 bases, with 15 bases separating them. The length of the CDR3 is 14 residues. The CDR3, as DNA: TGCGCCAGCATGCTGGTGGGGGGGGACACTGAAGCTTTCTTT. As protein: CASMLVGGDTEAFF.

This chain joins TRBV19 and TRBJ2-7; TRBD2 agrees at 7 bases. Germline-derived CDR1 and CDR2 are LNHDA and SQIVND (reference sequence). V shed 10 bases, J shed 0 bases, and the junction held 9 bases outside the gene matches. CDR3 length equals 14 residues. The CDR3: CATARGGSSYEQYF. In nucleotides, the CDR3 is TGTGCCACCGCGAGGGGAGGGAGCTCCTACGAGCAGTACTTC.

This clone appeared many times. The chain carries TRBV2 and TRBJ1-1; no firm D call. Germline V gene data show CDR1 as SNHLY and CDR2 as FYNNEI. The CDR3 consists of 13 residues. V was cut by 6 bases and J by 5 bases, with 13 bases left in between. CDR3 coding DNA: TGTGCCAGCAGAACCCCGCGGGTTACTGAAGCTTTCTTT. It codes for CASRTPRVTEAFF.

The chain recombines TRBV6-4 with TRBJ2-7; 7 nucleotides align to TRBD2. Per the germline V gene, CDR1 is MRHNA and CDR2 is SNTAGT. The CDR3 runs 13 residues. V gave up 6 bases and J gave up 2 bases; unmatched junction bases: 4. The CDR3 reads CASRDAGAYEQYF. As DNA, the CDR3 is TGTGCCAGCAGGGACGCGGGAGCCTACGAGCAGTACTTC.

The chain recombines TRBV15 with TRBJ2-3, with TRBD2 as a possible D gene (6 bases). The CDR3 spans 19 residues. From germline, CDR1 is LNHNV and CDR2 YYDKDF (reference sequence). V was trimmed by 0 bases and J by 4 bases, leaving 23 bases between them. The CDR3 reads CATSRDYPSVAPHPDTQYF. The CDR3 DNA reads as TGTGCCACCAGCAGAGATTACCCTAGCGTGGCGCCCCACCCAGATACGCAGTATTTT.

V is TRBV10-1 and J is TRBJ2-5; the D is unclear. Germline V lookup: CDR1 WNHNN, CDR2 SYGVQD (reference sequence). V dropped 7 bases and J dropped 5 bases, with 29 bases sitting between them. The CDR3 consists of 18 residues. The CDR3 coding sequence is TGCGCCAGCAATGCGCCTCTGGGCCGGAAGAACCCAAGGGAGACCCAGTACTTC. Translated: CASNAPLGRKNPRETQYF.

This rearrangement joins TRBV6-4 to TRBJ2-2; D might be TRBD1 (7 bases). CDR1 and CDR2 (germline): MRHNA, SNTAGT. Trimming removed 5 bases at V and 1 base at J, with 14 bases between. The CDR3 length is 16 residues. CDR3 nucleotide sequence: TGTGCCAGCAGTCCGGAGGGGGCAGGGAACACCGGGGAGCTGTTTTTT. Its protein product is CASSPEGAGNTGELFF.

This clone has a single count. The chain is built from TRBV7-9 and TRBJ2-2; 14 nucleotides match TRBD2. The CDR3 contains 17 residues. With V trimmed by 5 bases and J by 0 bases, 2 bases remained unmatched. CDR1 and CDR2 (germline): SEHNR, FQNEAQ (reference sequence). In DNA form, the CDR3 reads TGTGCCAGCAGCCTGGGACTAGCGGGGGCGAACACCGGGGAGCTGTTTTTT. It codes for CASSLGLAGANTGELFF.

The chain joins TRBV4-3 to TRBJ2-3, with 7 bases aligning to TRBD2. CDR1 and CDR2 (germline): LGHNA, YSLEER. The V and J ends lost 0 bases and 8 bases, in that order; junction bases with no gene match: 8. The CDR3 has 15 amino acids. DNA for the CDR3: TGCGCCAGCAGCCAAGAAAGGGGCCCGGGGGGTACGCAGTATTTT. Protein product: CASSQERGPGGTQYF.

The chain combines TRBV6-5 with TRBJ2-1, with TRBD2 identical over 8 bases. Trimming removed 6 bases from V and 5 bases from J; junction bases left unmatched: 9. This CDR3 is built from 15 residues. Germline V gives CDR1 MNHEY, CDR2 SVGAGI. CDR3 nucleotides: TGTGCCAGCAGCCCTCTTAGCGGGGCCCACAATGAGCAGTTCTTC. Its protein product is CASSPLSGAHNEQFF.

Within the sample, this clone is large. The rearrangement uses TRBV11-3 and TRBJ2-3, with 7 positions matching TRBD2. V was clipped by 1 base and J by 5 bases; unmatched bases: 12. CDR3 length: 17 residues. Germline loops: CDR1 SGHNT, CDR2 YENEEA. The CDR3 reads CASSLGRRESQGDTQYF. The CDR3 coding sequence is TGTGCCAGCAGCTTAGGCCGGCGGGAGAGCCAGGGAGATACGCAGTATTTT.

The gene calls are TRBV5-6 and TRBJ2-5; the D call may be TRBD1 or TRBD2 (6 bases each). Per germline, CDR1 SGHDT and CDR2 YYEEEE. This CDR3 is 12 amino acids long. V shed 7 bases and J shed 5 bases, with 12 bases lying between them. The CDR3 loop reads CASWGAGETQYF. Here the CDR3 DNA reads TGTGCCAGCTGGGGGGCCGGGGAGACCCAGTACTTC. The full variable domain, its missing parts supplied by reference TRBV5-6 and TRBJ2-5, is DAGVTQSPTHLIKTRGQQVTLRCSPKSGHDTVSWYQQALGQGPQFIFQYYEEEERQRGNFPDRFSGHQFPNYSSELNVNALLLGDSALYLCASWGAGETQYFGPGTRLLVL.

There are a few counts of this clone. The chain employs TRBV13 and TRBJ2-1, with D hard to call. The CDR3 sequence is 13 residues long. Germline CDR1 PRHDT, CDR2 FYEKMQ (reference sequence). Trimming left V 2 bases short and J 5 bases short, with 7 bases between. The DNA for the CDR3 is TGTGCCAGCAGCTTATTCCGGGACAATGAGCAGTTCTTC. As protein: CASSLFRDNEQFF.

This clone was seen a few times. The genes are TRBV18 and TRBJ1-2; no reliable D call. Germline V lookup: CDR1 KGHSH, CDR2 LQKENI. The V end lost 3 bases, the J end lost 6 bases, and 11 bases lay between the germline ends. This CDR3 comprises 13 residues. The CDR3 sequence is CASSPAGSDGYTF. The CDR3 coding sequence is TGTGCCAGCTCACCGGCGGGGAGCGATGGCTACACCTTC.

The gene calls are TRBV5-1 and TRBJ2-7, with no clear D. V was trimmed by 5 bases and J by 2 bases, leaving 14 bases between them. CDR3 length: 14 amino acids. From germline, CDR1 is SGHRS and CDR2 YFSETQ. CDR3 nucleotide sequence: TGCGCCAGCAGGGTGTCTGCCGCCACCTACGAGCAGTACTTC. This sequence encodes CASRVSAATYEQYF.

This rearrangement joins TRBV2 to TRBJ2-5; D is possibly TRBD1 (5 bases). CDR1 and CDR2 (germline): SNHLY, FYNNEI. V shed 3 bases and J shed 0 bases, with 8 bases lying between them. The CDR3 sequence is 14 residues long. In DNA form, the CDR3 reads TGTGCCAGCAGTGAGAGGACAAACCAAGAGACCCAGTACTTC. It is translated as CASSERTNQETQYF.

CDR3 in DNA: TGTGCCAGCAGCCCCCTTCGTGTTAGTGTGCGTCCGGAGACCCAGTACTTC. It is translated as CASSPLRVSVRPETQYF. The chain joins TRBV11-1 to TRBJ2-5; D not resolved. Looked up from germline, CDR1 is SGHAT and CDR2 is FQDESV (reference sequence). The CDR3 has 17 residues. The V gene lost 5 bases and the J gene lost 5 bases, with 24 bases spanning the gap.

This clone showed up just a few times. The V and J genes are TRBV19 and TRBJ1-5; D remains ambiguous. Trimming took 6 bases from V and 4 from J, leaving 10 bases between them. The CDR3 covers 13 residues. Germline CDR1 reads LNHDA; CDR2 reads SQIVND (reference sequence). In DNA form, the CDR3 reads TGTGCCAGTAGGGGTCGGAGAAATCAGCCCCAGCATTTT. Residues: CASRGRRNQPQHF.

The chain is built from TRBV27 and TRBJ2-1, with TRBD2 as a possible D gene (5 bases). Germline CDR1 is MNHEY and CDR2 is SMNVEV (reference sequence). The CDR3 contains 14 residues. V was shortened by 0 bases and J by 6 bases, with 9 bases between the two germline ends. CDR3 protein: CASSLSWRVNEQFF. The CDR3 DNA follows: TGTGCCAGCAGTTTATCGTGGCGGGTCAATGAGCAGTTCTTC.

This rearrangement joins TRBV11-2 to TRBJ2-7; D possibly uses TRBD1 or TRBD2 (6 bases each). There are 17 residues in the CDR3. CDR1 is SGHAT, CDR2 FQNNGV, per germline. Trimming pared 5 bases from V and 2 bases from J, leaving 22 bases between. The CDR3 DNA is TGTGCCAGCAGCAGCAGGGGCGTCGCGGGGCCCACCTACGAGCAGTACTTC. Translated, it gives CASSSRGVAGPTYEQYF.

This clone was recorded once. The chain is built from TRBV7-2 and TRBJ2-7; D ambiguous. Germline V gene data show CDR1 as SGHTA and CDR2 as FQGNSA. The CDR3 spans 12 residues. V was trimmed by 2 bases and J by 3 bases, leaving 5 bases between them. CDR3 in amino acids: CASSLSGYEQYF. The DNA for the CDR3 is TGTGCCAGCAGCTTATCCGGCTACGAGCAGTACTTC.

There are a few counts of this clone. The chain couples TRBV7-6 to TRBJ1-1; D call uncertain. V lost 5 bases and J lost 6, with 10 bases in between. The germline V gene has CDR1 SGHVS and CDR2 FNYEAQ. The CDR3 is 12 amino acids. CDR3 residues: CASSHPGSEAFF. CDR3 nucleotide sequence: TGTGCCAGCAGCCACCCCGGATCTGAAGCTTTCTTT.

The DNA for the CDR3 is TGTGCCAGCAGCCCCGGGACTAGCGCGGGGGAGACCCAGTACTTC. Protein sequence: CASSPGTSAGETQYF. The V and J genes are TRBV6-4 and TRBJ2-5; 10 bases match TRBD2. CDR3 length: 15 amino acids. Unmatched junction bases numbered 9, after V lost 6 bases and J lost 5 bases. The germline V gene encodes CDR1 MRHNA and CDR2 SNTAGT.